This TCR beta chain was observed in a study of blood T cells in healthy people across ages. General study findings and limits: Getting older went along with TCR beta diversity per million T cells dropping roughly linearly.

Next came a second PCR, run for about 7 to 12 cycles, which used a sample-barcoded 5' primer along with a J-beta primer mix. MiXCR, applied by TCRdb to the 5' RACE reads, yields one record per CDR3 protein. The top ten clones hold around an eighth of a sample with roughly 900,000 distinct CDR3 sequences, about 44% of them seen once. The CDR3 totals 14 residues. V lost 2 bases and J lost 3, with 11 bases in between. Germline CDR1 and CDR2: MNHEY and SMNVEV (reference sequence). Turning to this clonotype: Its cognate antigen is unknown.

Per sample, at least 5 micrograms of total RNA were extracted. This receptor was taken from a man younger than 45 in good health. This rearrangement joins TRBV27 to TRBJ2-7; no clear D. Input material: blood. The CDR3 reads CASSLAGLDYEQYF. The CDR3 nucleotides read TGTGCCAGCAGTTTAGCTGGGTTGGACTACGAGCAGTACTTC.